These 25 T cell receptor beta chains were all obtained from the same sample, sequenced in a study of CD8 T cells in ankylosing spondylitis. For these TCRs, the target antigens are not known. General observations from the study: Apparently characteristic of ankylosing spondylitis blood was a TCR beta motif (under ten highly homologous variants).

TCRdb redid the calling of the 5' RACE reads with MiXCR, one entry per CDR3 protein. This table has 750,000 to 850,000 distinct CDR3 sequences, 12% appearing once. Input material: blood, either unsorted or a sorted T cell fraction (not recorded which). Every receptor here comes from a male donor with ankylosing spondylitis.

The sample holds a few counts of this clonotype. CDR3 sequence (DNA): TGTGCCAGCAGGCGAGCCGGGACGTCCTACACCGGGGAGCTGTTTTTT. Translated: CASRRAGTSYTGELFF. The chain is built from TRBV6-2 or TRBV6-3 and TRBJ2-2; D is possibly TRBD1 or TRBD2 (5 bases each). Germline V gene lookup returns CDR1 MNHEY and CDR2 SVGEGT. This CDR3 has 16 amino acids. V was trimmed by 6 bases and J by 3 bases, leaving 17 bases between them.

In DNA, the CDR3 is TGCAGTCAGGCGGGCCGAACGGGCAATCAGCCCCAGCATTTT. Amino acid sequence: CSQAGRTGNQPQHF. The chain couples TRBV20-1 to TRBJ1-5; D is undetermined. V was clipped by 8 bases and J by 2 bases, with 16 bases between them. The CDR3 consists of 14 residues. Germline CDR1 and CDR2: DFQATT and SNEGSKA (reference sequence).

V and J are TRBV29-1 and TRBJ2-5; D not resolved. The germline V gene has CDR1 SQVTM and CDR2 ANQGSEA. V lost 4 bases to trimming and J lost 3 bases, with 12 bases between them. The CDR3 runs 13 residues. The CDR3 region is CSVVVGPKETQYF. The CDR3 DNA is TGCAGCGTTGTAGTTGGACCGAAAGAGACCCAGTACTTC.

The rearrangement joins TRBV20-1 to TRBJ1-2, with D possibly being TRBD1 (5 bases). The CDR3 is 14 amino acids. The V gene's germline CDR1 is DFQATT and CDR2 SNEGSKA (reference sequence). Trimming left V 3 bases short and J 0 bases short, with 11 bases between. CDR3 amino acids: CSASRGAANYGYTF. In nucleotides, the CDR3 is TGCAGTGCTAGCCGTGGGGCGGCTAACTATGGCTACACCTTC.

V and J are TRBV7-2 and TRBJ2-2; D ambiguous. Trimming took 2 bases from V and 7 from J, leaving 11 bases between them. This CDR3 has 14 residues. Germline V gene data show CDR1 as SGHTA and CDR2 as FQGNSA. This CDR3 reads CASSLLPRVGELFF. CDR3 sequence (DNA): TGTGCCAGCAGCTTATTACCGAGAGTCGGGGAGCTGTTTTTT.

The chain recombines TRBV5-1 with TRBJ2-4; D gene ambiguous. Trimming removed 3 bases from V and 6 bases from J, with 13 bases in between. Germline-derived CDR1 and CDR2 are SGHRS and YFSETQ. The CDR3 runs 14 residues. CDR3 nucleotide sequence: TGCGCCAGCAGCTCAGACATCCTGGGAAACATTCAGTACTTC. This gives the protein CASSSDILGNIQYF. Together with reference TRBV5-1 and TRBJ2-4, the CDR3 gives the full variable domain: KAGVTQTPRYLIKTRGQQVTLSCSPISGHRSVSWYQQTPGQGLQFLFEYFSETQRNKGNFPGRFSGRQFSNSRSEMNVSTLELGDSALYLCASSSDILGNIQYFGAGTRLSVL.

This clonotype showed up many times. The gene calls are TRBV29-1 and TRBJ1-1, with 7 nucleotides matching TRBD1. The trim removed 4 bases at V and 1 base at J, leaving 9 bases unmatched. CDR3 length: 15 residues. Germline CDR1 is SQVTM and CDR2 is ANQGSEA. This CDR3 is CSVGFRGQGNTEAFF. The CDR3 bases are TGCAGCGTTGGGTTTAGGGGGCAAGGGAACACTGAAGCTTTCTTT. Variable domain in full (rest from reference TRBV29-1 and TRBJ1-1): SAVISQKPSRDICQRGTSLTIQCQVDSQVTMMFWYRQQPGQSLTLIATANQGSEATYESGFVIDKFPISRPNLTFSTLTVSNMSPEDSSIYLCSVGFRGQGNTEAFFGQGTRLTVV.

This clonotype has a handful of counts. This chain connects TRBV10-3 to TRBJ2-5, with 9 bases matching TRBD2. This CDR3 spans 18 amino acids. Germline trimming cut 4 bases from V and 0 bases from J; bases unmatched to any gene: 12. The germline gives CDR1 ENHRY, CDR2 SYGVKD. The chain's CDR3 is CAISALAGINGYQETQYF. In DNA form, the CDR3 reads TGTGCCATCAGTGCGCTAGCGGGGATAAACGGGTACCAAGAGACCCAGTACTTC.

This clonotype was recorded a few times. V usage is TRBV7-2 and J usage is TRBJ1-5; D is unresolved. This CDR3 comprises 13 residues. Germline V lookup: CDR1 SGHTA, CDR2 FQGNSA. Trimming removed 1 base at V and 9 bases at J, with 10 bases between. The CDR3 DNA reads as TGTGCCAGCAGCTTAGGTCGGGTTGTGCCCCAGCATTTT. It is translated as CASSLGRVVPQHF.

The V call is TRBV5-1, the J call TRBJ2-2; a weak D match, TRBD2 (6 bases). CDR3 size: 15 residues. Trimming took off 1 base at V and 4 bases at J, with 11 bases between the two ends. Germline-derived CDR1 and CDR2 are SGHRS and YFSETQ. Written as DNA, the CDR3 is TGCGCCAGCAGCTTGAGTAGCGGAACCACCGGGGAGCTGTTTTTT. This encodes CASSLSSGTTGELFF.

The chain is built from TRBV20-1 and TRBJ2-7; unclear D gene. The germline gives CDR1 DFQATT, CDR2 SNEGSKA (reference sequence). This CDR3 spans 11 amino acids. Trimming cost V 8 bases and J 6 bases, with 14 bases left between them. The CDR3 DNA reads TGCAGTCCCGTAATTCGTCGCGAGCAGTACTTC. It is translated as CSPVIRREQYF.

The chain links TRBV6-5 to TRBJ2-5; 16 positions match TRBD2. The CDR3 has 18 amino acids. Germline assignment: CDR1 MNHEY and CDR2 SVGAGI. The trim removed 4 bases at V and 5 bases at J, leaving 10 bases unmatched. In DNA, the CDR3 is TGTGCCAGCAGTTCACCGGGACTAGCGGGAGGGCCTGGGGAGACCCAGTACTTC. Its protein is CASSSPGLAGGPGETQYF.

Many counts were recorded for this clonotype. V gene TRBV4-2 combines with J gene TRBJ1-1, with 7 bases matching TRBD1. This CDR3 is 15 amino acids long. V lost 3 bases and J lost 6; bases outside the gene matches: 10. Germline-derived CDR1 and CDR2 are LGHNA and YNFKEQ. The CDR3 nucleotides are TGTGCCAGCAGCCACGTTACAGGGGATGGGGCTGAAGCTTTCTTT. It is translated as CASSHVTGDGAEAFF.

At least ten counts were recorded for this clonotype. The rearrangement uses TRBV4-3 and TRBJ2-1; 12 bases are a match to TRBD2. Germline values: CDR1 LGHNA, CDR2 YSLEER. J lost 5 bases, V lost 5 bases, and 4 bases had no gene match. The CDR3 runs 15 residues. Written as DNA, the CDR3 is TGCGCCAGCAGCTATGGACTAGCGGGAAACAATGAGCAGTTCTTC. Translated: CASSYGLAGNNEQFF.

This clonotype was seen at least ten times. The chain couples TRBV18 to TRBJ1-1, with a possible D match to TRBD1 (5 bases). The CDR3 has 17 residues. CDR1 KGHSH and CDR2 LQKENI come from the germline V gene. Deletions cut 0 bases from V and 3 bases from J, with 17 bases between. The CDR3 loop reads CASSPPIGGQGYTEAFF. In DNA, the CDR3 is TGTGCCAGCTCACCACCGATTGGGGGTCAGGGTTACACTGAAGCTTTCTTT.

This sequence joins TRBV29-1 and TRBJ2-5; the D gene is possibly TRBD1 (5 bases). V shed 6 bases and J shed 4 bases, with 12 bases lying between them. This CDR3 has 12 residues. The germline V gene has CDR1 SQVTM and CDR2 ANQGSEA. The CDR3 DNA sequence: TGCAGCGTACAGGTTAGCTCAGAGACCCAGTACTTC. Its protein is CSVQVSSETQYF.

In its sample, this clonotype was seen a few times. The CDR3 loop reads CASSLYGGPETQYF. CDR3 nucleotides: TGTGCCAGCAGCTTATACGGGGGGCCGGAGACCCAGTACTTC. This chain connects TRBV11-2 to TRBJ2-5; possibly TRBD2 for D (7 bases). This CDR3 region has 14 residues. Germline V gene data show CDR1 as SGHAT and CDR2 as FQNNGV. The germline V and J ends were trimmed by 2 bases and 5 bases, with 12 bases remaining between them. Complete variable domain (other parts from reference TRBV11-2 and TRBJ2-5): EAGVAQSPRYKIIEKRQSVAFWCNPISGHATLYWYQQILGQGPKLLIQFQNNGVVDDSQLPKDRFSAERLKGVDSTLKIQPAKLEDSAVYLCASSLYGGPETQYFGPGTRLLVL.

The chain couples TRBV5-1 to TRBJ2-7, with 11 bases lining up with TRBD1. J was trimmed by 3 bases and V by 5 bases; bases with no gene match: 10. The germline V gene has CDR1 SGHRS and CDR2 YFSETQ. CDR3 size: 16 residues. The CDR3 loop reads CASSFGPGQGVYEQYF. The CDR3 region has the DNA TGCGCCAGCAGTTTTGGCCCGGGACAGGGGGTCTACGAGCAGTACTTC.

This clonotype was seen repeatedly, ten times or more. This chain joins TRBV20-1 and TRBJ1-1; D gene unclear. Germline V gene lookup returns CDR1 DFQATT and CDR2 SNEGSKA (reference sequence). The CDR3 spans 8 residues. V was trimmed by 7 bases and J by 12 bases, leaving 9 bases between them. The CDR3 reads CSVQSSFF. The CDR3, as DNA: TGCAGTGTCCAGTCTTCTTTCTTT.

In its sample, this clonotype was seen many times. The chain has TRBV6-1 and TRBJ1-6; 7 nucleotides agree with TRBD1. The CDR3 totals 14 residues. From germline, CDR1 is MNHNS and CDR2 SASEGT. V was clipped by 6 bases and J by 5 bases; unmatched bases: 4. CDR3 loop: CASRSTGNNSPLHF. DNA for the CDR3: TGTGCCAGCAGGTCGACAGGGAATAATTCACCCCTCCACTTT.

V and J are TRBV5-1 and TRBJ2-1, with D perhaps TRBD2 (6 bases). This CDR3 has 14 amino acids. The germline V gene has CDR1 SGHRS and CDR2 YFSETQ. Trimming removed 6 bases at V and 0 bases at J, with 10 bases between. The CDR3 loop is CASTLTSSYNEQFF. In DNA, the CDR3 is TGCGCCAGCACCCTGACTAGCTCCTACAATGAGCAGTTCTTC.

The chain couples TRBV5-5 to TRBJ2-1; D call uncertain. The CDR3 is made up of 16 amino acids. Germline-derived CDR1 and CDR2 are SGHKS and YYEKEE (reference sequence). Deletions cut 4 bases from V and 0 bases from J, with 14 bases between. This chain's CDR3 is CASSVVPLSSYNEQFF. DNA of the CDR3: TGTGCCAGCAGCGTCGTACCTCTGAGCTCCTACAATGAGCAGTTCTTC.

This clonotype is a singleton in its sample. This chain connects TRBV10-1 to TRBJ2-6; tentatively, D is TRBD1 or TRBD2 (5 bases each). V was trimmed by 3 bases and J by 0 bases, leaving 15 bases between them. The CDR3 extends over 18 amino acids. CDR1 WNHNN and CDR2 SYGVQD come from the germline V gene (reference sequence). The CDR3 sequence is CASSDNLGPISGANVLTF. In DNA, the CDR3 is TGCGCCAGCAGTGATAATCTGGGACCGATCTCTGGGGCCAACGTCCTGACTTTC.

This sequence joins TRBV7-6 and TRBJ1-2, with 7 bases identical to TRBD1. From germline, CDR1 is SGHVS and CDR2 FNYEAQ. The CDR3 loop spans 17 amino acids. V trimming: 6 bases; J trimming: 4 bases; junction bases outside the gene matches: 17. The CDR3 region has the DNA TGTGCCAGCAGTCGGGCCCCCCACGGGACAGCAGTCTATGGCTACACCTTC. Amino acid sequence: CASSRAPHGTAVYGYTF.

This clonotype appeared many times. V usage is TRBV29-1 and J usage is TRBJ2-7; D unclear. The V gene's germline CDR1 is SQVTM and CDR2 ANQGSEA. Trimming pared 6 bases from V and 5 bases from J, leaving 14 bases between. The CDR3 runs to 12 residues. CDR3 protein: CSVRIAVHEQYF. CDR3 DNA sequence: TGCAGCGTGCGAATAGCCGTCCACGAGCAGTACTTC.